The sequence of this T cell receptor (beta chain) was determined in a study of cytomegalovirus exposure and HLA in healthy donors. Primers for the PCR totalled 60 Vbeta and 13 Jbeta. Generated by immunoSEQ multiplex PCR, the TCRdb table keeps only in-frame clones and is missing some. The sample totals about 200,000 clones. The J segment lost 2 bases and the V segment lost 1 base, leaving 7 bases of the junction unmatched. CDR3 length equals 16 residues. From germline, CDR1 is LGHNA and CDR2 YSLEER. The gene calls are TRBV4-3 and TRBJ1-2; 7 positions match TRBD1. The sequenced material came from PBMCs. The source is a boy aged 5-17 years in good health and CMV-seronegative. CDR3 bases: TGCGCCAGCAGCCAAGTGAGAGGGGGCGACAACTATGGCTACACCTTC. Protein product: CASSQVRGGDNYGYTF.